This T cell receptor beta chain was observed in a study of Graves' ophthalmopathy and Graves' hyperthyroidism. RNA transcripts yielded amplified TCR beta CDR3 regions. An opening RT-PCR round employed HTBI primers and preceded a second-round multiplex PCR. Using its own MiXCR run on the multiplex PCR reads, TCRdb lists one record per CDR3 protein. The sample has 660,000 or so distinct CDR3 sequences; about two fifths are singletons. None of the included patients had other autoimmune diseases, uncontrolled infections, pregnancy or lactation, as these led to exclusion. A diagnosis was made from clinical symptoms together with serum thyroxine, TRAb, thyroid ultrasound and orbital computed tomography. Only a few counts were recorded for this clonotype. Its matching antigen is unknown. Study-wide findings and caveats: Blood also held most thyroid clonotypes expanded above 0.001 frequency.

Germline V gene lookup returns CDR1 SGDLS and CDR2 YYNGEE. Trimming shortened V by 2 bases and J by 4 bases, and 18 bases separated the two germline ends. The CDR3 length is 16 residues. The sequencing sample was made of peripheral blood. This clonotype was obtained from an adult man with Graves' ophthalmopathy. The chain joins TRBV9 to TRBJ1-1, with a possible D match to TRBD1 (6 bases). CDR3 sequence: CASSVERGGAGTEAFF. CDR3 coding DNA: TGTGCCAGCAGCGTCGAGAGGGGGGGGGCGGGCACTGAAGCTTTCTTT.